Sequencing of this T cell receptor beta chain was carried out in a study of blood T cell repertoires in COVID-19. On the study more broadly: Whether acute or convalescent, the COVID-19 samples came from the United States, Italy and Spain.

The CDR3 consists of 12 residues. Trimming cost V 3 bases and J 2 bases, with 4 bases left between them. Looked up from germline, CDR1 is DFQATT and CDR2 is SNEGSKA (reference sequence). Authors' processing steps: Reference gene primer amplification gave estimated nucleated cell counts. Sequencing was performed with immunoSEQ multiplex PCR; in TCRdb, only in-frame clones are kept and a portion is missing. The V and J calls and clone size were taken over from that table, and D and trimming were inferred from the DNA. The table includes roughly 100,000 clones, over 70% detected once. This TCR was sampled from a human donor in a cohort sampled during active or convalescent COVID-19. This chain joins TRBV20-1 and TRBJ1-4; no clear D. Sequencing input: peripheral blood. Here the CDR3 DNA reads TGCAGTGCTAGTAGCACTAATGAAAAACTGTTTTTT. It encodes CSASSTNEKLFF.